Listed below are T cell receptor beta chains from one sample, sequenced in a study of shared clonotypes between healthy human individuals. The assay was immunoSEQ multiplex PCR, and TCRdb's table has in-frame clones only and misses some. The repertoire holds some 2,100,000 clones, with around 95% as singletons. The source material was naive CD4+ T cells sorted from blood. These receptors came from a man between 18 and 35 years old in good health. Both conserved end residues are part of each CDR3. The D gene is left open where the match is weak. Rows give clone size only sometimes, using once, few, many, or a class for an expanded clone.

D gene: .
clone size: once
J gene: TRBJ1-1
V gene: TRBV18
CDR3 protein: CASSPSGTRNTEAFF
CDR3 DNA: TGTGCCAGCTCCCCGTCTGGGACACGGAACACTGAAGCTTTCTTT

D gene: .
clone size: .
J gene: TRBJ1-2
V gene: TRBV6-5
CDR3 protein: CASSYGRARGYTF
CDR3 DNA: TGTGCCAGCAGTTACGGGAGGGCTCGTGGCTACACCTTC

D gene: .
clone size: .
J gene: TRBJ2-3
V gene: TRBV30
CDR3 protein: CAWSVGLQGTSTQYF
CDR3 DNA: TGTGCCTGGAGTGTAGGGTTACAAGGGACCTCAACGCAGTATTTT

D gene: .
clone size: .
J gene: TRBJ1-2
V gene: TRBV21-1
CDR3 protein: CASSKDRVEVGYTF
CDR3 DNA: TGTGCCAGCAGCAAGGACAGGGTGGAAGTTGGCTACACCTTC

D gene: .
clone size: .
J gene: TRBJ1-3
V gene: TRBV5-1
CDR3 protein: CASSLGAPGEGNTIYF
CDR3 DNA: TGCGCCAGCAGCTTGGGGGCCCCAGGAGAAGGAAACACCATATATTTT

D gene: .
clone size: once
J gene: TRBJ2-2
V gene: TRBV5-4
CDR3 protein: CASSLTKANTGELFF
CDR3 DNA: TGTGCCAGCAGCTTGACCAAAGCGAACACCGGGGAGCTGTTTTTT

D gene: .
clone size: .
J gene: TRBJ2-2
V gene: TRBV5-1
CDR3 protein: CASSLTSGAGELFF
CDR3 DNA: TGCGCCAGCAGCTTGACTAGTGGGGCCGGGGAGCTGTTTTTT

D gene: .
clone size: .
J gene: TRBJ1-2
V gene: TRBV9
CDR3 protein: CASSVADYGYTF
CDR3 DNA: TGTGCCAGCAGCGTAGCTGACTATGGCTACACCTTC

D gene: TRBD1
clone size: .
J gene: TRBJ2-7
V gene: TRBV7-2
CDR3 protein: CASSLAFGQGHEQYF
CDR3 DNA: TGTGCCAGCAGCTTAGCATTCGGACAGGGGCACGAGCAGTACTTC

D gene: .
clone size: .
J gene: TRBJ1-2
V gene: TRBV19
CDR3 protein: CASSRGREYDGYTF
CDR3 DNA: TGTGCCAGTAGTCGAGGCAGGGAATATGATGGCTACACCTTC

D gene: TRBD2
clone size: .
J gene: TRBJ2-7
V gene: TRBV6-5
CDR3 protein: CASSSLTSGDYEQYF
CDR3 DNA: TGTGCCAGCAGTTCGCTGACTAGCGGGGACTACGAGCAGTACTTC

D gene: .
clone size: .
J gene: TRBJ2-2
V gene: TRBV6-6
CDR3 protein: CASSYDQNTGELFF
CDR3 DNA: TGTGCCAGCAGTTACGACCAAAACACCGGGGAGCTGTTTTTT

D gene: .
clone size: .
J gene: TRBJ1-2
V gene: TRBV10-3
CDR3 protein: CAITTVRNYGYTF
CDR3 DNA: TGTGCCATCACCACGGTCCGCAACTATGGCTACACCTTC

D gene: TRBD2
clone size: .
J gene: TRBJ2-1
V gene: TRBV4-1
CDR3 protein: CASSQDLLAGDEQFF
CDR3 DNA: TGCGCCAGCAGCCAAGATCTCCTAGCGGGAGATGAGCAGTTCTTC

D gene: TRBD1
clone size: .
J gene: TRBJ2-1
V gene: TRBV11-1
CDR3 protein: CASSHGQDRAYNEQFF
CDR3 DNA: TGTGCCAGCAGCCATGGACAGGATAGGGCCTACAATGAGCAGTTCTTC

D gene: .
clone size: .
J gene: TRBJ2-7
V gene: TRBV10-3
CDR3 protein: CAISDGYVYEQYF
CDR3 DNA: TGTGCCATCAGTGATGGCTACGTCTACGAGCAGTACTTC

D gene: .
clone size: .
J gene: TRBJ2-7
V gene: TRBV23-1
CDR3 protein: CASSQSSCRQANEQYF
CDR3 DNA: TGCGCCAGCAGTCAATCGTCCTGTAGACAGGCGAACGAGCAGTACTTC

D gene: .
clone size: .
J gene: TRBJ1-5
V gene: TRBV2
CDR3 protein: CASSEALTALYSNQPQHF
CDR3 DNA: TGTGCCAGCAGTGAAGCGCTGACAGCCCTTTATAGCAATCAGCCCCAGCATTTT

D gene: .
clone size: .
J gene: TRBJ1-1
V gene: TRBV30
CDR3 protein: CAWSVRKNTEAFF
CDR3 DNA: TGTGCCTGGAGTGTACGGAAGAACACTGAAGCTTTCTTT

D gene: .
clone size: .
J gene: TRBJ1-6
V gene: TRBV7-9
CDR3 protein: CASSETEGVYNSPLHF
CDR3 DNA: TGTGCCAGCAGCGAAACGGAGGGGGTCTATAATTCACCCCTCCACTTT

D gene: .
clone size: .
J gene: TRBJ2-5
V gene: TRBV4-1
CDR3 protein: CASSQDLGTQRTQYF
CDR3 DNA: TGCGCCAGCAGCCAAGATCTTGGAACCCAAAGGACCCAGTACTTC

D gene: .
clone size: .
J gene: TRBJ1-6
V gene: TRBV11-2
CDR3 protein: CASSLDRQAPRSPLHF
CDR3 DNA: TGTGCCAGCAGCTTAGACCGACAAGCACCTAGGTCACCCCTCCACTTT

D gene: .
clone size: .
J gene: TRBJ2-3
V gene: TRBV19
CDR3 protein: CASSLQGDTQYF
CDR3 DNA: TGTGCCAGTAGCTTACAGGGCGATACGCAGTATTTT